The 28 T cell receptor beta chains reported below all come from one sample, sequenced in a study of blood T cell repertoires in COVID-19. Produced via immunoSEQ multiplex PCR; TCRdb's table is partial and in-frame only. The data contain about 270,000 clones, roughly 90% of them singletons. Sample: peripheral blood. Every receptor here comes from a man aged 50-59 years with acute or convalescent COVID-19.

CDR3 amino acids: CASSESRGQRETQYF. The CDR3 DNA follows: TGCGCCAGCAGTGAGTCGCGAGGACAGCGGGAAACCCAGTACTTC. The rearrangement links TRBV10-1 to TRBJ2-5, with a possible D match to TRBD2 (7 bases). The germline gives CDR1 WNHNN, CDR2 SYGVQD (reference sequence). Trimming took 0 bases from V and 8 from J, leaving 16 bases between them. The CDR3 has 15 amino acids.

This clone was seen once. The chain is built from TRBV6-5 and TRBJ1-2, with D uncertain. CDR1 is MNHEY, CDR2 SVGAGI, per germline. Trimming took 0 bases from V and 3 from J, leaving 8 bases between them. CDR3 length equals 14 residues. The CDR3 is CASSYSPGDYGYTF. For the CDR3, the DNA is TGTGCCAGCAGTTACTCCCCGGGTGACTATGGCTACACCTTC.

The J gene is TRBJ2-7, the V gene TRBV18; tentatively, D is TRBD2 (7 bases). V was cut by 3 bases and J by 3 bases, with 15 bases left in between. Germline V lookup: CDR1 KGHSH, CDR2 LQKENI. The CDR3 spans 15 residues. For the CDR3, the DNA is TGTGCCAGCTCACCCGCCGCGGGGGCCTACTACGAGCAGTACTTC. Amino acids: CASSPAAGAYYEQYF.

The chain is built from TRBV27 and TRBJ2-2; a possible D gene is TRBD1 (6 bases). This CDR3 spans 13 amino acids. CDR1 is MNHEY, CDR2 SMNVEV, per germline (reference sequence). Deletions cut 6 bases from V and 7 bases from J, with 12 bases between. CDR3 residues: CASSRQEGGELFF. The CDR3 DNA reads TGTGCCAGCAGCCGACAGGAAGGCGGGGAGCTGTTTTTT.

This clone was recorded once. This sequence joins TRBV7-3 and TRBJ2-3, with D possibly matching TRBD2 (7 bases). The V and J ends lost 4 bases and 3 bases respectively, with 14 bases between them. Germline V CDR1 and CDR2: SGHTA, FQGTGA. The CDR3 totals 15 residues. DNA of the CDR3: TGTGCCAGCAGCTCCCGAGGGGGGGGGACAGATACGCAGTATTTT. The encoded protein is CASSSRGGGTDTQYF.

In DNA form, the CDR3 reads TGTGCCAGCAGCTTAATCCAGACATCCGATACGCAGTATTTT. This codes for CASSLIQTSDTQYF. The rearrangement links TRBV7-3 to TRBJ2-3, with D unclear. The CDR3 has 14 residues. The germline CDR1 and CDR2 sequences are SGHTA and FQGTGA. Deletions cut 1 base from V and 6 bases from J, with 11 bases between.

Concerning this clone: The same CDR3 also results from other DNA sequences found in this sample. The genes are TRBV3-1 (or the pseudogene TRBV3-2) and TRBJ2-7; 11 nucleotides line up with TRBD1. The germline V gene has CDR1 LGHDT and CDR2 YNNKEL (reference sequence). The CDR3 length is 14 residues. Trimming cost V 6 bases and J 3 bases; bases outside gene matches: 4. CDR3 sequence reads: CASSLGTGGYEQYF. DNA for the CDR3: TGTGCCAGCAGTCTCGGGACAGGGGGCTACGAGCAGTACTTC.

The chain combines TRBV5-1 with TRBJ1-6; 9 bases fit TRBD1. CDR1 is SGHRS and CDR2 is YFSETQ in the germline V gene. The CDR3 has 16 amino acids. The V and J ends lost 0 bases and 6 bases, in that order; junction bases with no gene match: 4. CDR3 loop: CASSLEGTGFNSPLHF. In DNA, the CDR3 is TGCGCCAGCAGCTTGGAAGGGACAGGGTTTAATTCACCCCTCCACTTT. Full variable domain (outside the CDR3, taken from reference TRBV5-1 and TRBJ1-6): KAGVTQTPRYLIKTRGQQVTLSCSPISGHRSVSWYQQTPGQGLQFLFEYFSETQRNKGNFPGRFSGRQFSNSRSEMNVSTLELGDSALYLCASSLEGTGFNSPLHFGNGTRLTVT.

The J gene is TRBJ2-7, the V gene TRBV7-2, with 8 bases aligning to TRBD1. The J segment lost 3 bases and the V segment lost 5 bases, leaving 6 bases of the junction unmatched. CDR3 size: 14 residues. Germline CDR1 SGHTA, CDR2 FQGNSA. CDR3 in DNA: TGTGCCAGCAGCAATAGACAGGGGATCTACGAGCAGTACTTC. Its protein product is CASSNRQGIYEQYF.

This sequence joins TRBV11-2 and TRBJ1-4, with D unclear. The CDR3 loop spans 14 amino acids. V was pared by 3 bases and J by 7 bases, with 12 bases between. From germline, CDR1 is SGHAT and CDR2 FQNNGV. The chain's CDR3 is CASSFSRGSEKLFF. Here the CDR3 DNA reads TGTGCCAGCAGCTTCTCCCGGGGAAGTGAAAAACTGTTTTTT.

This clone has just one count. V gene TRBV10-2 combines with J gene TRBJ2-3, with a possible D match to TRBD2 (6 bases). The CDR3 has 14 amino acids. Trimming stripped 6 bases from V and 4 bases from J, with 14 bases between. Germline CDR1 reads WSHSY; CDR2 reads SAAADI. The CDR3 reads CASRSGVPADTQYF. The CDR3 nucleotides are TGCGCCAGCAGGTCGGGGGTCCCCGCAGATACGCAGTATTTT.

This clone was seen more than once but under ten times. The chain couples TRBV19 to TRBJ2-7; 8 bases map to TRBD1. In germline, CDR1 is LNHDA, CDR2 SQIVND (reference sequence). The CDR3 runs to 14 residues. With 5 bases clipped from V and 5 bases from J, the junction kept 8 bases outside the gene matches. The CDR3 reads CASSAGTGGDEQYF. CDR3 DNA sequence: TGTGCCAGTAGTGCAGGGACAGGAGGGGACGAGCAGTACTTC.

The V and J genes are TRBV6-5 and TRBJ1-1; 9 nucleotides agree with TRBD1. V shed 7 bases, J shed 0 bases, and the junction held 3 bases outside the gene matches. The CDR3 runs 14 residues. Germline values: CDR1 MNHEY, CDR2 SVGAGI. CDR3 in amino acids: CASTRDRVNTEAFF. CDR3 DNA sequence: TGTGCCAGCACCCGGGACAGGGTGAACACTGAAGCTTTCTTT.

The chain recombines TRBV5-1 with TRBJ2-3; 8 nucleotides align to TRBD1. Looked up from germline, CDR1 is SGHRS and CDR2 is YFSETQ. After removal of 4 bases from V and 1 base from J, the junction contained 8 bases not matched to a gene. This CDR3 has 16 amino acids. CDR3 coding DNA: TGCGCCAGCAGCGCTGGGACAGGTTTTGGCACAGATACGCAGTATTTT. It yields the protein CASSAGTGFGTDTQYF.

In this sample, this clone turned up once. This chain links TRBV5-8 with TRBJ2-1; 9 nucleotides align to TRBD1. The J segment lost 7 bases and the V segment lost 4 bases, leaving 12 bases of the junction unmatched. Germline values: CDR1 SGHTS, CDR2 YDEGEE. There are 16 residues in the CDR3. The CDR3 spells CASSPWSGTGTNEQFF. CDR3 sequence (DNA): TGTGCCAGCAGCCCATGGTCCGGGACAGGGACAAATGAGCAGTTCTTC.

The CDR3 coding sequence is TGTGCCAGCAGCTTGGGTGCGGGTTTCGAAGAGACCCAGTACTTC. Translation gives CASSLGAGFEETQYF. The chain couples TRBV5-5 to TRBJ2-5, with D perhaps matching TRBD2 (5 bases). CDR3 size: 15 residues. Trimming removed 0 bases from V and 3 bases from J, with 12 bases in between. Germline V gene lookup returns CDR1 SGHKS and CDR2 YYEKEE (reference sequence).

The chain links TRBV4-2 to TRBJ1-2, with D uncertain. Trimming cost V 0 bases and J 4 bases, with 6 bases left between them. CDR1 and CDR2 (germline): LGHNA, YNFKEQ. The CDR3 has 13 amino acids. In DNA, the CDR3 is TGTGCCAGCAGCCAAGAACAGAGCTATGGCTACACCTTC. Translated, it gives CASSQEQSYGYTF.

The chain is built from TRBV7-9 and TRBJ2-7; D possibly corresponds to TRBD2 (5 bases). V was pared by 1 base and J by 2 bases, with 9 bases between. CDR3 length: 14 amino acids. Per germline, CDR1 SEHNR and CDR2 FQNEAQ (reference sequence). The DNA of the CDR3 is TGTGCCAGCAGCTTAGGAGGGCTACCCTACGAGCAGTACTTC. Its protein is CASSLGGLPYEQYF.

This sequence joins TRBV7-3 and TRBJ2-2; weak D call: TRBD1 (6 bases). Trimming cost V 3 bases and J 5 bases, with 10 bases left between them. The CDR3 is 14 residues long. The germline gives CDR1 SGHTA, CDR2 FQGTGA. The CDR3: CASSFNRVTGELFF. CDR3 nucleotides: TGTGCCAGCAGCTTCAACAGGGTTACCGGGGAGCTGTTTTTT.

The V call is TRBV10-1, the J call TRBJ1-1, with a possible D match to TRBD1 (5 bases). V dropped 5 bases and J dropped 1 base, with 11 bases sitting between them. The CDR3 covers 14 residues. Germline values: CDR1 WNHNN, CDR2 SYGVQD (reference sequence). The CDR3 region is CASSPADKNTEAFF. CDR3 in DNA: TGCGCCAGCAGTCCGGCGGACAAGAACACTGAAGCTTTCTTT.

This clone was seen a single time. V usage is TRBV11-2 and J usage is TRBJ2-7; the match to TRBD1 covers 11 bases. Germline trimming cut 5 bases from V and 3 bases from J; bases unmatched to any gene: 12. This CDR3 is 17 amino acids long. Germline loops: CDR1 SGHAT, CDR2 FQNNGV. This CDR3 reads CASSPLPEGQGVYEQYF. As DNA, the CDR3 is TGTGCCAGCAGCCCCCTCCCTGAGGGACAGGGGGTCTACGAGCAGTACTTC.

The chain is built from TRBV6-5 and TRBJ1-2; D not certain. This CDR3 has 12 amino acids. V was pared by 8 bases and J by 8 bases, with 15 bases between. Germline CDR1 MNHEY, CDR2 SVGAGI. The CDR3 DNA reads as TGTGCCAGCCTTCGGCCCTCCGGGGGCTACACCTTC. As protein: CASLRPSGGYTF.

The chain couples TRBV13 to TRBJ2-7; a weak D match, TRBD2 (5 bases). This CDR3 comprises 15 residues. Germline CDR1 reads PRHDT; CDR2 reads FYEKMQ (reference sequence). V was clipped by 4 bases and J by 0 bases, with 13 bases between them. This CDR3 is CASSSRGLSSYEQYF. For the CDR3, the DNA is TGTGCCAGCAGCTCGCGAGGACTCAGCTCCTACGAGCAGTACTTC.

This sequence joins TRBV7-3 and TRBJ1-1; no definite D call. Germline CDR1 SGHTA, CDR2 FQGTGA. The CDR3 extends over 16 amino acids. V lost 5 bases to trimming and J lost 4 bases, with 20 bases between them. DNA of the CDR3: TGTGCCAGCAGCCCGCAGGCTACTTCTCCGATCACTGAAGCTTTCTTT. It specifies CASSPQATSPITEAFF.

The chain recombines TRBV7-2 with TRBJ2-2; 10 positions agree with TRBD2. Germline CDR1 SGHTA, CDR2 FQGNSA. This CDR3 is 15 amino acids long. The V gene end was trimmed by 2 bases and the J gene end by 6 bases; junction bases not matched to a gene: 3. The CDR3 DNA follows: TGTGCCAGCAGCTTAACCCTAGCGGGGGCCGGGGAGCTGTTTTTT. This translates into CASSLTLAGAGELFF.

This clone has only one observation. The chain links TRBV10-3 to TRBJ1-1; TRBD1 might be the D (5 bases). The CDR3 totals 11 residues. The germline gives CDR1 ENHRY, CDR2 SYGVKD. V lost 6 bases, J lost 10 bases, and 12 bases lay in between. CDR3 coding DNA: TGTGCCATCAGCGGCCGGGGGGGAGCTTTCTTT. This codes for CAISGRGGAFF.

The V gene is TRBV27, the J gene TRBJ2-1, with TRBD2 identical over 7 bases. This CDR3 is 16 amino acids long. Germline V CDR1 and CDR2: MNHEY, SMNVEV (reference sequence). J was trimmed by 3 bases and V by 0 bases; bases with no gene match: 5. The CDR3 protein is CASSLSPSGIYNEQFF. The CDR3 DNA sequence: TGTGCCAGCAGTTTATCTCCTAGCGGCATCTACAATGAGCAGTTCTTC.

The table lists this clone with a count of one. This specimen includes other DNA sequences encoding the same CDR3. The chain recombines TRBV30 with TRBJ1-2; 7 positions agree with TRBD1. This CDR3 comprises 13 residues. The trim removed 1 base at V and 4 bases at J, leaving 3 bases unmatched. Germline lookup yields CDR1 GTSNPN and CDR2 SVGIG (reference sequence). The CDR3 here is CAWSEGAGYGYTF. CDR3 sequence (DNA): TGTGCCTGGAGTGAGGGGGCAGGCTATGGCTACACCTTC.